This TCR beta chain derives from a study of control samples from healthy donors and cancer patients. Method: immunoSEQ multiplex PCR; TCRdb's copy keeps in-frame clones and lacks some. The data show about 110,000 clones, roughly 90% seen once. V lost 5 bases, J lost 2 bases, and 6 bases stayed unmatched. The germline V gene encodes CDR1 MNHEY and CDR2 SMNVEV (reference sequence). The CDR3 is 17 residues long. The TCR was taken from a woman aged 55-75 years with lung cancer. Sequenced: PBMCs. J is TRBJ2-1 and V is TRBV27; 13 positions agree with TRBD2. The CDR3 sequence: CASSQRLAGGPYNEQFF. The CDR3, as DNA: TGTGCCAGCAGTCAGAGACTAGCGGGGGGCCCCTACAATGAGCAGTTCTTC.